The rows below give T cell receptor beta chains drawn from one sample of a study of blood T cell repertoires in COVID-19. TCRdb keeps only in-frame clones here, not all; method: immunoSEQ multiplex PCR. The sample yields about 190,000 clones, around 80% seen once. Sequencing was carried out using peripheral blood. These receptors all come from a middle-aged man who had recovered from COVID-19. The conserved cysteine and the conserved F or W are not part of the CDR3 here.

v_call: TRBV2
cdr3_aa: ASSDVGTGIDEQF

v_call: TRBV30
cdr3_aa: AGGERNEQY

v_call: TRBV19
cdr3_aa: ASSIVAGGHGYT

v_call: TRBV5-1
cdr3_aa: ASSFWASDTQY

v_call: TRBV15
cdr3_aa: ATSRVQGETYEQY

v_call: TRBV7-2
cdr3_aa: ASSQGLRVNYEQY

v_call: TRBV7-3
cdr3_aa: ASSLTLTSGRAKEQF

v_call: TRBV2
cdr3_aa: ASSPDRGQAGTQY

v_call: TRBV6-6
cdr3_aa: ASTKVVADAYEQY

v_call: TRBV2
cdr3_aa: ASRRTGSTDTQY

v_call: TRBV29-1
cdr3_aa: SVDWQATGETQY

v_call: TRBV10-1
cdr3_aa: ASTGTSSGELF

v_call: TRBV3-1/TRBV3-2
cdr3_aa: ASGGEVYEQY

v_call: TRBV5-1
cdr3_aa: ASSPIGLAGGLYSYNEQF

v_call: TRBV28
cdr3_aa: ASSFVPGLAKNIQY

v_call: TRBV30
cdr3_aa: ACSGSSYNEQF

v_call: TRBV9
cdr3_aa: ASSAYPGSEQY

v_call: TRBV7-2
cdr3_aa: ASSFTPGQGADTQY

v_call: TRBV6-5
cdr3_aa: ASSFSGSQPQH

v_call: TRBV4-1
cdr3_aa: ASSQGQGGSYGYT

v_call: TRBV6-2/TRBV6-3
cdr3_aa: ASSYLSGGRTKNIQY

v_call: TRBV10-3
cdr3_aa: AISDPSGFGYT

v_call: TRBV30
cdr3_aa: AIAEGSGGGNTIY

v_call: TRBV11-3
cdr3_aa: ASSPGQGNTGELF

v_call: TRBV3-1/TRBV3-2
cdr3_aa: ASSDTSGRSYEQY

v_call: TRBV9
cdr3_aa: ASSAGTSVHEQF

v_call: TRBV4-1
cdr3_aa: ASSPSGTSGQLGSSYNEQF

v_call: TRBV19
cdr3_aa: ASKTDRVVNQPQH

v_call: TRBV2
cdr3_aa: ASSLGTFTYEQY

v_call: TRBV15
cdr3_aa: ATSSTDRGLNQPQH

v_call: TRBV5-4
cdr3_aa: ASSLEGGSFNDEQY

v_call: TRBV3-1/TRBV3-2
cdr3_aa: ATIGQGATEAF

v_call: TRBV7-9
cdr3_aa: ASSSPLNTEAF

v_call: TRBV7-3
cdr3_aa: ASSATGTGWATQY

v_call: TRBV11-2
cdr3_aa: ASSLTGYQPQH

v_call: TRBV6-6
cdr3_aa: ASIPTRDQETQY

v_call: TRBV7-9
cdr3_aa: ASSFDRGSTYEQY

v_call: TRBV12-3/TRBV12-4
cdr3_aa: ASPRNTGELF

v_call: TRBV12-5
cdr3_aa: ASGLVLAGVGETQY

v_call: TRBV5-6
cdr3_aa: ASSLQSSGNTIY

v_call: TRBV12-3/TRBV12-4
cdr3_aa: ASSLEWAQAF

v_call: TRBV6-5
cdr3_aa: ASSLTQGYGYT

v_call: TRBV6-5
cdr3_aa: ASSYSRTTAPAS

v_call: TRBV29-1
cdr3_aa: SVVGGYEQY

v_call: TRBV9
cdr3_aa: ASSVGGLAGAVEQF

v_call: TRBV7-2
cdr3_aa: ASSSDSLNYGYT

v_call: TRBV6-2/TRBV6-3
cdr3_aa: ASNPAPGPQH

v_call: TRBV7-2
cdr3_aa: ASSLGLAGLTDTQY

v_call: TRBV30
cdr3_aa: AWSRQVKDGYT

v_call: TRBV5-1
cdr3_aa: ASRRSGFTGELF

v_call: TRBV7-2
cdr3_aa: ASSLSLMTGQETQY

v_call: TRBV30
cdr3_aa: AWRRYTTGGSAYNEQF

v_call: TRBV7-3
cdr3_aa: ASSLTPLAGGLNEQF

v_call: TRBV6-5
cdr3_aa: ASSSGLARGETQY

v_call: TRBV5-6
cdr3_aa: ASSYDRGFVIDGYT

v_call: TRBV29-1
cdr3_aa: SVHSPDRGREQY

v_call: TRBV6-2/TRBV6-3
cdr3_aa: ASSYSVGGRFGKLF

v_call: TRBV2
cdr3_aa: ASSVDRENQPQH